A single sample is the source of the 27 T cell receptor beta chains below, sequenced in a study of T cell changes during pregnancy in multiple sclerosis. TCRdb's table, derived via immunoSEQ multiplex PCR, lists solely in-frame clones and lacks some. The sample carries just over 55,000 clones, around 93% recorded once. Sequencing was performed on peripheral blood, taken after pregnancy. The receptor source for this set is a female donor in good health, enrolled as a control in a pregnancy study.

The chain couples TRBV6-6 to TRBJ2-7; 7 bases align to TRBD2. V lost 2 bases and J lost 2; bases outside the gene matches: 6. CDR1 is MNHNY and CDR2 is SVGAGI in the germline V gene (reference sequence). The CDR3 runs 15 residues. This CDR3 reads CASSYMGGDPYEQYF. CDR3 coding DNA: TGTGCCAGCAGTTACATGGGGGGGGACCCCTACGAGCAGTACTTC.

The V call is TRBV25-1, the J call TRBJ1-2; tentative D call: TRBD1 (5 bases). CDR1 is MGHDK, CDR2 SYGVNS, per germline. CDR3 length: 15 amino acids. V lost 3 bases and J lost 6, with 17 bases in between. The DNA of the CDR3 is TGTGCCAGCAGTGAGTGGAGGGGAGCACAGGATGGCTACACCTTC. This translates into CASSEWRGAQDGYTF.

The genes are TRBV10-3 and TRBJ2-7; 13 nucleotides align to TRBD2. Germline CDR1 and CDR2: ENHRY and SYGVKD. V was pared by 6 bases and J by 5 bases, with 4 bases of the junction left unmatched. The CDR3 consists of 14 residues. The CDR3 DNA sequence: TGTGCCATCAGGGAGGGACTAGCGGGAAACGAGCAGTACTTC. It specifies CAIREGLAGNEQYF.

This clone has only a few counts. The chain combines TRBV9 with TRBJ1-1; D unclear. The CDR3 consists of 14 residues. Germline V CDR1 and CDR2: SGDLS, YYNGEE. Trimming removed 3 bases from V and 3 bases from J, with 12 bases in between. In DNA, the CDR3 is TGTGCCAGCAGCGCGAATAGTGTGGACACTGAAGCTTTCTTT. Protein product: CASSANSVDTEAFF.

The CDR3: CASSREVTGGSPLHF. DNA of the CDR3: TGTGCCAGCAGCCGCGAGGTGACAGGGGGATCACCCCTCCACTTT. The rearrangement joins TRBV5-6 to TRBJ1-6; TRBD1 agrees at 9 bases. The germline gives CDR1 SGHDT, CDR2 YYEEEE. The CDR3 extends over 15 amino acids. With 4 bases clipped from V and 10 bases from J, the junction kept 9 bases outside the gene matches.

This clone is a singleton in its sample. The chain links TRBV6-1 to TRBJ2-6; no definite D call. Germline assignment: CDR1 MNHNS and CDR2 SASEGT. Trimming cost V 4 bases and J 0 bases, with 7 bases left between them. The CDR3 is 15 residues long. CDR3 coding DNA: TGTGCCAGCAGTGGAATGAGCTCTGGGGCCAACGTCCTGACTTTC. Its protein is CASSGMSSGANVLTF.

The chain links TRBV11-3 to TRBJ2-7, with 9 positions matching TRBD2. J lost 5 bases, V lost 1 base, and 9 bases had no gene match. CDR3 length: 16 amino acids. CDR1 is SGHNT and CDR2 is YENEEA in the germline V gene. The CDR3 nucleotides are TGTGCCAGCAGCTTAGTAGTTAGCGGGAGTATCGACGAGCAGTACTTC. It is translated as CASSLVVSGSIDEQYF.

V gene TRBV7-3 combines with J gene TRBJ2-1; a possible D gene is TRBD2 (5 bases). Germline CDR1 reads SGHTA; CDR2 reads FQGTGA. Trimming pared 3 bases from V and 7 bases from J, leaving 13 bases between. The CDR3 has 14 amino acids. The CDR3 loop is CASSLWVPGNEQFF. The CDR3 DNA is TGTGCCAGCAGCTTGTGGGTCCCGGGGAATGAGCAGTTCTTC.

The CDR3 loop reads CASSLQGAGNTIYF. Here the CDR3 DNA reads TGTGCCAGCAGCTTGCAGGGTGCTGGAAACACCATATATTTT. The rearrangement joins TRBV5-5 to TRBJ1-3; possibly TRBD1 for D (5 bases). V lost 1 base and J lost 2, with 7 bases in between. Germline CDR1 reads SGHKS; CDR2 reads YYEKEE (reference sequence). CDR3 length: 14 residues. Full variable domain (outside the CDR3, taken from reference TRBV5-5 and TRBJ1-3): DAGVTQSPTHLIKTRGQQVTLRCSPISGHKSVSWYQQVLGQGPQFIFQYYEKEERGRGNFPDRFSARQFPNYSSELNVNALLLGDSALYLCASSLQGAGNTIYFGEGSWLTVV.

The genes are TRBV19 and TRBJ1-2, with D uncertain. Germline V lookup: CDR1 LNHDA, CDR2 SQIVND (reference sequence). The CDR3 extends over 13 amino acids. Trimming took 6 bases from V and 3 from J, leaving 11 bases between them. The CDR3 bases are TGTGCCAGTAGCCCGGGGTGGGACTATGGCTACACCTTC. Its translation: CASSPGWDYGYTF.

V is TRBV2 and J is TRBJ2-3; TRBD2 matches 8 bases. CDR1 is SNHLY, CDR2 FYNNEI, per germline. V dropped 1 base and J dropped 4; count of bases not matched to a gene: 7. CDR3 length equals 16 residues. For the CDR3, the DNA is TGTGCCAGCAGTGAAGTCCGGGGGGGGCAGGCAGATACGCAGTATTTT. Encoded protein: CASSEVRGGQADTQYF.

V usage is TRBV9 and J usage is TRBJ2-7, with 8 bases lining up with TRBD2. In germline, CDR1 is SGDLS, CDR2 YYNGEE. CDR3 length: 15 amino acids. Unmatched junction bases numbered 7, after V lost 1 base and J lost 4 bases. CDR3 protein: CASSVRLAGIYEQYF. Written as DNA, the CDR3 is TGTGCCAGCAGCGTACGGCTAGCGGGTATATACGAGCAGTACTTC.

The chain uses TRBV4-3 and TRBJ2-3; 13 bases align to TRBD2. The CDR3 has 15 amino acids. CDR1 and CDR2 from the germline V gene are LGHNA and YSLEER. Trimming at V came to 2 bases and at J to 5 bases, leaving 1 base not matched to a gene. The CDR3 nucleotides read TGCGCCAGCAGCCAAACTAGCGGGAGGGGAGATACGCAGTATTTT. It encodes CASSQTSGRGDTQYF.

The chain is built from TRBV28 and TRBJ1-2; no reliable D call. The V gene lost 2 bases and the J gene lost 3 bases, with 7 bases spanning the gap. The CDR3 has 13 amino acids. Germline V gene data show CDR1 as MDHEN and CDR2 as SYDVKM. Here the CDR3 reads CASSLISDYGYTF. The CDR3 nucleotides are TGTGCCAGCAGTTTAATCTCAGACTATGGCTACACCTTC.

The chain employs TRBV9 and TRBJ1-1, with 7 bases identical to TRBD1. CDR3 size: 14 residues. Germline CDR1 reads SGDLS; CDR2 reads YYNGEE. The junction had 9 bases not matched to a gene; V was cut back by 4 bases and J by 6 bases. CDR3 sequence: CASSPAQGMAEAFF. CDR3 in DNA: TGTGCCAGCAGCCCAGCACAGGGGATGGCTGAAGCTTTCTTT.

The chain is built from TRBV7-2 and TRBJ1-2, with 8 nucleotides matching TRBD1. V lost 5 bases, J lost 5 bases, and 7 bases stayed unmatched. The length of the CDR3 is 14 residues. CDR1 is SGHTA, CDR2 FQGNSA, per germline. CDR3 amino acids: CASSPDRGDYGYTF. DNA for the CDR3: TGTGCCAGCAGCCCCGACAGGGGCGATTATGGCTACACCTTC.

The chain carries TRBV28 and TRBJ1-3; the D is unclear. V was cut by 2 bases and J by 0 bases, with 5 bases left in between. This CDR3 comprises 14 residues. CDR1 and CDR2 from the germline V gene are MDHEN and SYDVKM. Written as DNA, the CDR3 is TGTGCCAGCAGTTTAGGCTCCTCTGGAAACACCATATATTTT. Protein: CASSLGSSGNTIYF.

The rearrangement joins TRBV11-2 to TRBJ2-3; 9 bases line up with TRBD1. The CDR3 is 13 residues long. The germline V gene has CDR1 SGHAT and CDR2 FQNNGV. The junction had 3 bases not matched to a gene; V was cut back by 8 bases and J by 3 bases. The CDR3 coding sequence is TGTGCCAGCCGGGACAGGGCAACAGATACGCAGTATTTT. Amino acids: CASRDRATDTQYF.

Note on this clone: The same CDR3 is also encoded by other DNA sequences in this sample. The chain links TRBV5-4 to TRBJ2-7; 9 bases align to TRBD1. The CDR3 is 14 residues long. The germline V gene has CDR1 SGHNT and CDR2 YYREEE (reference sequence). The J segment lost 5 bases and the V segment lost 4 bases, leaving 7 bases of the junction unmatched. CDR3 DNA sequence: TGTGCCAGCAGCCCGACAGGGGGTTTACACGAGCAGTACTTC. Translation gives CASSPTGGLHEQYF.

This clone appeared a single time. The chain employs TRBV4-2 and TRBJ2-3; 9 bases fit TRBD2. Per germline, CDR1 LGHNA and CDR2 YNFKEQ. Trimming at V came to 0 bases and at J to 4 bases, leaving 5 bases not matched to a gene. This CDR3 spans 16 amino acids. The CDR3 coding sequence is TGTGCCAGCAGCCAAGATACAGCGGGGGGCGCAGATACGCAGTATTTT. This gives the protein CASSQDTAGGADTQYF.

This sequence joins TRBV4-2 and TRBJ1-4; 7 bases match TRBD1. Germline lookup yields CDR1 LGHNA and CDR2 YNFKEQ. The CDR3 has 19 amino acids. V lost 0 bases and J lost 4; bases outside the gene matches: 14. The CDR3 spells CASSQELRAGGNGNEKLFF. The CDR3 DNA reads as TGTGCCAGCAGCCAAGAACTCAGGGCAGGGGGGAATGGTAATGAAAAACTGTTTTTT.

The chain has TRBV6-1 and TRBJ1-6; D uncertain. In germline, CDR1 is MNHNS, CDR2 SASEGT. The CDR3 length is 16 residues. Trimming took off 1 base at V and 7 bases at J, with 14 bases between the two ends. This CDR3 is CASSEVEGGLNSPLHF. CDR3 DNA: TGTGCCAGCAGTGAAGTCGAGGGTGGCTTGAATTCACCCCTCCACTTT.

CDR3 loop: CASSSGQNTGELFF. DNA for the CDR3: TGCGCCAGCAGCTCCGGACAGAACACCGGGGAGCTGTTTTTT. The J gene is TRBJ2-2, the V gene TRBV5-1; D is perhaps TRBD1 (5 bases). The CDR3 runs to 14 residues. The germline gives CDR1 SGHRS, CDR2 YFSETQ. With 3 bases removed from V and 1 base from J, the gap between germline ends came to 7 bases.

The J gene is TRBJ2-7, the V gene TRBV27; maybe TRBD1 (5 bases). CDR3 size: 13 residues. The V gene's germline CDR1 is MNHEY and CDR2 SMNVEV (reference sequence). Trimming pared 6 bases from V and 0 bases from J, leaving 9 bases between. The CDR3 sequence is CASRADSSYEQYF. CDR3 nucleotides: TGTGCCAGCAGAGCCGACAGCTCCTACGAGCAGTACTTC.

In this sample, this clone turned up once. The chain joins TRBV5-1 to TRBJ1-2; maybe TRBD1 (6 bases). The V and J ends lost 3 bases and 4 bases respectively, with 10 bases between them. Germline assignment: CDR1 SGHRS and CDR2 YFSETQ. CDR3 length equals 13 residues. In DNA, the CDR3 is TGCGCCAGCAGCTCGGACAGCTTCTATGGCTACACCTTC. Residues: CASSSDSFYGYTF.

The chain combines TRBV5-4 with TRBJ2-3, with TRBD1 matching over 7 bases. V trimming: 4 bases; J trimming: 0 bases; junction bases outside the gene matches: 2. This CDR3 is 14 amino acids long. Germline-derived CDR1 and CDR2 are SGHNT and YYREEE (reference sequence). The CDR3 bases are TGTGCCAGCAGCCCGGGACAGAGCACAGATACGCAGTATTTT. Translating it yields CASSPGQSTDTQYF.

The genes are TRBV11-1 and TRBJ2-1; 15 positions agree with TRBD2. The CDR3 covers 19 residues. After removal of 5 bases from V and 0 bases from J, the junction contained 8 bases not matched to a gene. Germline CDR1 is SGHAT and CDR2 is FQDESV (reference sequence). The CDR3 DNA reads TGTGCCAGCAGCGGAGAGGGACTAGCGGGAGGAAGCTCCTACAATGAGCAGTTCTTC. Translation gives CASSGEGLAGGSSYNEQFF.